Sequencing of this TCR beta chain was carried out in a study of T cell changes during pregnancy in multiple sclerosis. The data were produced by immunoSEQ multiplex PCR, yet TCRdb's version contains in-frame clones alone and is incomplete. The sample includes around 44,000 clones, roughly 90% seen only once; the top ten take more than 0.95%. The CDR3 runs 17 residues. Germline CDR1 reads SGHDN; CDR2 reads FVKESK. Trimming pared 1 base from V and 0 bases from J, leaving 13 bases between. The source material was CD4+ T cells from peripheral blood mononuclear cells, sampled in the second trimester of pregnancy. This sequence joins TRBV14 and TRBJ1-3, with D uncertain. The receptor was isolated from a female donor with multiple sclerosis, enrolled in a pregnancy study. The CDR3 DNA sequence: TGTGCCAGCAGCCAAGGTTTGAGACTCAGCTCTGGAAACACCATATATTTT. Protein: CASSQGLRLSSGNTIYF.